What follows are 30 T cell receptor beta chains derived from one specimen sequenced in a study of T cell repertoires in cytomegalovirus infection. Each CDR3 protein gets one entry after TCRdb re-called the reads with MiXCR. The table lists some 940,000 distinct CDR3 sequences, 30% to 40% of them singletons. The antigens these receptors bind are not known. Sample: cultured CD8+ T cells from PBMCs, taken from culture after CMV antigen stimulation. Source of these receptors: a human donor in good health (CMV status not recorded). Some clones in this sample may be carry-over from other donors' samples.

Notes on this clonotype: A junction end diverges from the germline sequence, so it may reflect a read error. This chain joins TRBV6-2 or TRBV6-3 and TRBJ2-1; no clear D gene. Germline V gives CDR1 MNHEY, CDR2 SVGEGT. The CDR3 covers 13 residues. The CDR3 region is CVSSLGSYNEQFF. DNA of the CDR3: TGTGTCAGCAGTTTGGGCTCCTACAATGAGCAGTTCTTC.

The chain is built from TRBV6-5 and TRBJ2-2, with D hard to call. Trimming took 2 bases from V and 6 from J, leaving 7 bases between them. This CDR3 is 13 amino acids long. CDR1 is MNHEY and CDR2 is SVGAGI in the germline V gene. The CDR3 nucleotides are TGTGCCAGCAGTTACCAGGTAGCCGGGGAGCTGTTTTTT. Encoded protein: CASSYQVAGELFF.

DNA of the CDR3: TGTGCCAGCAGTACTTGGGGACAGTCCTACGAGCAGTACTTC. This gives the protein CASSTWGQSYEQYF. The V gene is TRBV12-3 or TRBV12-4, the J gene TRBJ2-7; TRBD1 agrees at 7 bases. V lost 5 bases, J lost 1 base, and 5 bases stayed unmatched. The CDR3 spans 14 residues.

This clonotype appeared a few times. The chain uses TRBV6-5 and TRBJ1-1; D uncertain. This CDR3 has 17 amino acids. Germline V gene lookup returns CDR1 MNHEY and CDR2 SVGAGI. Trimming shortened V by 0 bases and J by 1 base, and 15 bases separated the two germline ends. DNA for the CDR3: TGTGCCAGCAGTTACTCGAGTAGTTACAGCTCGAACACTGAAGCTTTCTTT. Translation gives CASSYSSSYSSNTEAFF.

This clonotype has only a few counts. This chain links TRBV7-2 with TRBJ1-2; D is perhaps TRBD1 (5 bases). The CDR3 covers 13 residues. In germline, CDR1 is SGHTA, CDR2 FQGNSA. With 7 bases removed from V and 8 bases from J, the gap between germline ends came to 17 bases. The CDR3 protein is CASTSGGLGGYTF. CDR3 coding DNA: TGTGCCAGCACCTCGGGGGGGTTAGGAGGCTACACCTTC.

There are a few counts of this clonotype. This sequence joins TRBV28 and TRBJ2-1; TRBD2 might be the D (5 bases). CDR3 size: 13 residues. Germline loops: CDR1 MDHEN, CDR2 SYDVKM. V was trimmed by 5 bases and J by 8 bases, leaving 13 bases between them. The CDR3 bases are TGTGCCAGCAGTCTGGGTCTAGCCCATGAGCAGTTCTTC. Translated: CASSLGLAHEQFF.

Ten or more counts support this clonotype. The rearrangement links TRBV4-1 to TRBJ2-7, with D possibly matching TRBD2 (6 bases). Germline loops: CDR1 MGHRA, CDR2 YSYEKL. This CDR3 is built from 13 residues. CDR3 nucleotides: TGCCTTCAGGAGGGACGGGTTGCCTACGAGCAGTACTTC. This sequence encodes CLQEGRVAYEQYF.

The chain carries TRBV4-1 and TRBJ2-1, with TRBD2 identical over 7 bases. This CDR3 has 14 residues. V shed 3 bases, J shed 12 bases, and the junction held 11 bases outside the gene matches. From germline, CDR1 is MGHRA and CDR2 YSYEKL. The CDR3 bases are TGCGCCAGCAGCCACGGGGCTAGCGGTGAGGTGCAGTTCTTC. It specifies CASSHGASGEVQFF.

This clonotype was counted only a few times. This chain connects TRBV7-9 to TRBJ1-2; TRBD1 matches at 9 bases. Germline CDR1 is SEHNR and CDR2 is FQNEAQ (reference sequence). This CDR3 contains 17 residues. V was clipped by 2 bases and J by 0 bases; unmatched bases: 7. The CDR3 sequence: CASSLYGTGTANYGYTF. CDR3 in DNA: TGTGCCAGCAGCTTATACGGGACAGGGACCGCTAACTATGGCTACACCTTC.

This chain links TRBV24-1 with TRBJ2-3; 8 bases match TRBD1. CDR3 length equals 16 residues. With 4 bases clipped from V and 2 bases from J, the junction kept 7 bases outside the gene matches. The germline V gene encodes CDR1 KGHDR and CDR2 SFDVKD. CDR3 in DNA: TGTGCCACCAGTGACTCGGACAGGGATCTCACAGATACGCAGTATTTT. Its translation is CATSDSDRDLTDTQYF.

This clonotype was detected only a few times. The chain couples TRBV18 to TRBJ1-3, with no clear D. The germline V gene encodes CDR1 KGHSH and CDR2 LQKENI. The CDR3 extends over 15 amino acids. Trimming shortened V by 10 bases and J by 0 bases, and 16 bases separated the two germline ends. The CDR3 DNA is TGTGCCACCCATTATGAGCTAAGCTCTGGAAACACCATATATTTT. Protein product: CATHYELSSGNTIYF.

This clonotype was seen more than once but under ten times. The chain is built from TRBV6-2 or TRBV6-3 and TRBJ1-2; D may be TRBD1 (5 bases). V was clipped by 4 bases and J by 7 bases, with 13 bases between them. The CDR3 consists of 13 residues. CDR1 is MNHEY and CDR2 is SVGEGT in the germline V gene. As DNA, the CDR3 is TGTGCCAGCAGTTCAGACAGTGGTGGTGGCTACACCTTC. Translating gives CASSSDSGGGYTF.

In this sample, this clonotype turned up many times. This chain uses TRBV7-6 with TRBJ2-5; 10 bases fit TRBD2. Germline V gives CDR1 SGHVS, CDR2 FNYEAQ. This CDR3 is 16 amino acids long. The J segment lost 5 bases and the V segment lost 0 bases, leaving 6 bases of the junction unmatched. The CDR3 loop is CASSLAFSGGLETQYF. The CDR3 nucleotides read TGTGCCAGCAGCTTAGCCTTTAGCGGGGGGCTTGAGACCCAGTACTTC.

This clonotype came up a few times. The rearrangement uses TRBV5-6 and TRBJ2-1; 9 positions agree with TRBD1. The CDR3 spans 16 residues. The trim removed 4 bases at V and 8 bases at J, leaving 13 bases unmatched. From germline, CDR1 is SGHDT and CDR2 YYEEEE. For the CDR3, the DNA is TGTGCCAGCAGCGGAACCGGGACAGGGTCTTCGGATGAGCAGTTCTTC. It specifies CASSGTGTGSSDEQFF.

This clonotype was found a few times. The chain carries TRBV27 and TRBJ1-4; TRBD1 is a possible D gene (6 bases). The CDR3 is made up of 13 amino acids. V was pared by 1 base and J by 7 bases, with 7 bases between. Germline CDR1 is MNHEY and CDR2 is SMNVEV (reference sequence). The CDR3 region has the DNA TGTGCCAGCAGTTTATACAGGGCTGAAAAACTGTTTTTT. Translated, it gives CASSLYRAEKLFF.

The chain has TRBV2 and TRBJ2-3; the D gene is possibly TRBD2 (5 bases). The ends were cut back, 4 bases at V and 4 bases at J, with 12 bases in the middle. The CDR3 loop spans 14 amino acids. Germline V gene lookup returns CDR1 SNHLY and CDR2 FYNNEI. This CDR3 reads CASSADWEPDTQYF. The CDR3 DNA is TGTGCCAGCAGTGCCGATTGGGAGCCAGATACGCAGTATTTT.

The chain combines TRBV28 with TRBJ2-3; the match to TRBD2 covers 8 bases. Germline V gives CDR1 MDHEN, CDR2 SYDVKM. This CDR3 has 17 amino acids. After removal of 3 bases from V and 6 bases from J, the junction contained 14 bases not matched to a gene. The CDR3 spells CASSFPQAGGIMDTQYF. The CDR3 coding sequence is TGTGCCAGCAGTTTCCCTCAGGCGGGGGGCATCATGGATACGCAGTATTTT. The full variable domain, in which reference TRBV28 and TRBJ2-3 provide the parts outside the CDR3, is DVKVTQSSRYLVKRTGEKVFLECVQDMDHENMFWYRQDPGLGLRLIYFSYDVKMKEKGDIPEGYSVSREKKERFSLILESASTNQTSMYLCASSFPQAGGIMDTQYFGPGTRLTVL.

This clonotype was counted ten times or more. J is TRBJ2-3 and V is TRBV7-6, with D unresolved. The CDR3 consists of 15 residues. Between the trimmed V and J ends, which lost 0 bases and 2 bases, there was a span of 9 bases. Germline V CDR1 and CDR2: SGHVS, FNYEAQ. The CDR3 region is CASSLARMATDTQYF. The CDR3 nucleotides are TGTGCCAGCAGCTTAGCGAGAATGGCCACAGATACGCAGTATTTT.

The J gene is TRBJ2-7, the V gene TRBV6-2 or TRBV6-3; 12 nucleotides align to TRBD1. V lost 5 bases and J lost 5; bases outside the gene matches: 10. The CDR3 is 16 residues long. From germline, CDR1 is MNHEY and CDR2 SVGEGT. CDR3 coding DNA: TGTGCCAGCAGTCACGGGACAGGGGGCCCAGTCCACGAGCAGTACGTC. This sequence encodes CASSHGTGGPVHEQYV.

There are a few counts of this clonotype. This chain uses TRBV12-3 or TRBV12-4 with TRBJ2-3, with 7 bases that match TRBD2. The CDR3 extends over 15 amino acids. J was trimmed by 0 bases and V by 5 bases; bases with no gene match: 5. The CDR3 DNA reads TGTGCCAGCAGTCCCGTCGGGGGGAGCACAGATACGCAGTATTTT. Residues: CASSPVGGSTDTQYF.

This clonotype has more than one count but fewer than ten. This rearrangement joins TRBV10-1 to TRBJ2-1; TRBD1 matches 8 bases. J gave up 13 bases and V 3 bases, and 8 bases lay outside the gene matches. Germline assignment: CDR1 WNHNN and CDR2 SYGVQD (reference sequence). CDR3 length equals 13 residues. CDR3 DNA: TGCGCCAGCAGTGATCACAGGGGGAAGGATCAGTTCTTC. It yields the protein CASSDHRGKDQFF.

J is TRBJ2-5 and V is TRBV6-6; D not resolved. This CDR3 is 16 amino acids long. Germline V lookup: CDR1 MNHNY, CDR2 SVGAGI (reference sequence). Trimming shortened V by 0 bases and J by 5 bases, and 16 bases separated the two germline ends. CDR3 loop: CASSYSTLPERETQYF. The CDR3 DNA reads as TGTGCCAGCAGTTACTCGACCCTACCCGAACGGGAGACCCAGTACTTC.

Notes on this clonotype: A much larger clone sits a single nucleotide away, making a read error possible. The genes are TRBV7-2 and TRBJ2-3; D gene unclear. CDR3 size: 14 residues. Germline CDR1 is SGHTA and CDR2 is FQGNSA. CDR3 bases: TGTGCCAGCAGCTCCCCCCGTCGCATAGATCCGCAGTATTTT. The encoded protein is CASSSPRRIDPQYF.

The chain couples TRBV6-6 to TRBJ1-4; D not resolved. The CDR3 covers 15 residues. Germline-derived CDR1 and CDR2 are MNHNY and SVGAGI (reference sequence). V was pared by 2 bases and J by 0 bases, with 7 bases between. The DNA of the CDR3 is TGTGCCAGCAGTTACCTGGCAACAACTAATGAAAAACTGTTTTTT. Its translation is CASSYLATTNEKLFF.

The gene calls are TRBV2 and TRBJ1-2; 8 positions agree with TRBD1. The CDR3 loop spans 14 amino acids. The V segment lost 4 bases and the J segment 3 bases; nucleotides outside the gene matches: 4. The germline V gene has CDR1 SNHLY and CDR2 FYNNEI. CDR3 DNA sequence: TGTGCCAGCAGTGGGACAGGGTTGGACTATGGCTACACCTTC. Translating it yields CASSGTGLDYGYTF.

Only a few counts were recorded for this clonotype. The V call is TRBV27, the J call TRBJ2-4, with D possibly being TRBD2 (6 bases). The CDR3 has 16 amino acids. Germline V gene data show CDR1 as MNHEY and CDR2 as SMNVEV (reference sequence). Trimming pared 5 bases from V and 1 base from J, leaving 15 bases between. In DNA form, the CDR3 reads TGTGCCAGCAGTCACCCCGGGACTGGGGCCAAAAACATTCAGTACTTC. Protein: CASSHPGTGAKNIQYF.

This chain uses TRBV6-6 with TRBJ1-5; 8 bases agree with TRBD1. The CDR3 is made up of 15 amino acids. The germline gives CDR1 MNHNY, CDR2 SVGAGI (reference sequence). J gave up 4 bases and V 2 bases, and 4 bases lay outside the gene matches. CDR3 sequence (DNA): TGTGCCAGCAGTTACCCGGACAGGGAAAATCAGCCCCAGCATTTT. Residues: CASSYPDRENQPQHF.

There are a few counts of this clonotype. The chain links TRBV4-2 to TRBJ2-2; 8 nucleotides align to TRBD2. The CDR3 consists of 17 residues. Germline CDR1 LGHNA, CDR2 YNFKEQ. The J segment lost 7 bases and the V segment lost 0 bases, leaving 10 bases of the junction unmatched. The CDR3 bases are TGTGCCAGCAGCCAAGATCGCCGGGGGGGTATTGGCGGGGAGCTGTTTTTT. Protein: CASSQDRRGGIGGELFF.

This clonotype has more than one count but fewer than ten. The CDR3 protein is CAIRGFVTGDPSSTDTQYF. CDR3 in DNA: TGTGCCATCAGGGGGTTTGTGACAGGAGACCCTTCTAGCACAGATACGCAGTATTTT. The J gene is TRBJ2-3, the V gene TRBV10-3; D perhaps matches TRBD1 (6 bases). Germline values: CDR1 ENHRY, CDR2 SYGVKD. The V and J ends lost 6 bases and 0 bases respectively, with 25 bases between them. The CDR3 is made up of 19 amino acids.

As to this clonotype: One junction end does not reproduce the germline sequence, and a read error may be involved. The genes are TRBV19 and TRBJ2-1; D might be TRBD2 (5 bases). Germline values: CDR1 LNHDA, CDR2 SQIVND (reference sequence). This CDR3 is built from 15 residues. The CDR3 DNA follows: TGTGCCAGTAGTGATAGCGCGAGCTCCTACAATGAGCGGTTCTTC. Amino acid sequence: CASSDSASSYNERFF.